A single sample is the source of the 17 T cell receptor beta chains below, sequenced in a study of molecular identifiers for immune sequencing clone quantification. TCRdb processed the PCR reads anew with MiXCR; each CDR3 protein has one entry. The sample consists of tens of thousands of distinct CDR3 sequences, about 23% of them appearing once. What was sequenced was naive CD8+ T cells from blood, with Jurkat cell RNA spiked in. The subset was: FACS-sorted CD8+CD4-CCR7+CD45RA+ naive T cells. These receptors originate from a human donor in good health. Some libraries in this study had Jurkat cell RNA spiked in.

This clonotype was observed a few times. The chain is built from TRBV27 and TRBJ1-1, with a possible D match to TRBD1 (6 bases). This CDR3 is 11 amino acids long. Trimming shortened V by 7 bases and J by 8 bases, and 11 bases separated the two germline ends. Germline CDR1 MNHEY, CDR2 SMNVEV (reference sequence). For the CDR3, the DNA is TGTGCCAGCAAGCAGGGGCTAGAAGCTTTCTTT. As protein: CASKQGLEAFF.

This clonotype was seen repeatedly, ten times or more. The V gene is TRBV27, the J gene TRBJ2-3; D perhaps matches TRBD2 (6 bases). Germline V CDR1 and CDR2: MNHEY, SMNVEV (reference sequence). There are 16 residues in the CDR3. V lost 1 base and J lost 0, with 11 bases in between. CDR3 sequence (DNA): TGTGCCAGCAGTTTATTGGCTAGCGCAAGCACAGATACGCAGTATTTT. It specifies CASSLLASASTDTQYF.

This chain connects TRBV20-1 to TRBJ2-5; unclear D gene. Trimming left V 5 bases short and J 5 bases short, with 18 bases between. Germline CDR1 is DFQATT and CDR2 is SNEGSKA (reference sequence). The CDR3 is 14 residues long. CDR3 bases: TGCAGTGCTCAAGTGGTTGGACCCTCTGAGACCCAGTACTTC. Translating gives CSAQVVGPSETQYF.

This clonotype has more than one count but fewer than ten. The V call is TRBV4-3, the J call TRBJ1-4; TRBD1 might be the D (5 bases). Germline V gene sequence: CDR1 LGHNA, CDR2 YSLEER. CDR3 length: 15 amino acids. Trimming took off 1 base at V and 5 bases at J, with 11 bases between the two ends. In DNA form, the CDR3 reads TGCGCCAGCAGCCAAGGGGGCCCTGGGAATGAAAAACTGTTTTTT. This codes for CASSQGGPGNEKLFF.

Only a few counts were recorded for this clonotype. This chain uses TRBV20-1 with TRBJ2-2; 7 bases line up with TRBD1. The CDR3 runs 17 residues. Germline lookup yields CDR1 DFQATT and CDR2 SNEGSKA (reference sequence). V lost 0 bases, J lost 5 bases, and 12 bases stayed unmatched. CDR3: CSARDGDRVGKTGELFF. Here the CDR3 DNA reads TGCAGTGCTAGAGATGGAGACAGGGTTGGGAAAACCGGGGAGCTGTTTTTT.

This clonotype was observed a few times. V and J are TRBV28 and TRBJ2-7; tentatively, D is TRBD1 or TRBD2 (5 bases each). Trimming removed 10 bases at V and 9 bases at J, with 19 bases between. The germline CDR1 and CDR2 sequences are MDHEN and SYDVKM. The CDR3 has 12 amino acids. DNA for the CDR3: TGTGCCATAGGGACCCCTGACGACGCGCAGTACTTC. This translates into CAIGTPDDAQYF.

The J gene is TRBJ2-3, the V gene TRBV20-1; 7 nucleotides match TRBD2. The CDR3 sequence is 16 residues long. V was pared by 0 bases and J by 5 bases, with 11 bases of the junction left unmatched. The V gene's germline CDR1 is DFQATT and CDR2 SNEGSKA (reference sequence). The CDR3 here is CSARDSGAGVIDTQYF. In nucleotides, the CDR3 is TGCAGTGCTAGAGATAGTGGGGCGGGGGTTATAGATACGCAGTATTTT.

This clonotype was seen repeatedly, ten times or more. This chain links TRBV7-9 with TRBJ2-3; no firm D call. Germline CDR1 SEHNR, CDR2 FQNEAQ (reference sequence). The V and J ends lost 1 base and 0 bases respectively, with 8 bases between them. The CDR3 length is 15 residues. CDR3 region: CASSLDGWSTDTQYF. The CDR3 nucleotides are TGTGCCAGCAGCTTAGATGGGTGGAGCACAGATACGCAGTATTTT.

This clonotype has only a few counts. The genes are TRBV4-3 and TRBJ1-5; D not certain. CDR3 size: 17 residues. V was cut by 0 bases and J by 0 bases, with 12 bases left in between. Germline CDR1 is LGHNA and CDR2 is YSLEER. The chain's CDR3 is CASSQDGTRYSNQPQHF. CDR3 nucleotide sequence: TGCGCCAGCAGCCAAGATGGTACAAGATATAGCAATCAGCCCCAGCATTTT.

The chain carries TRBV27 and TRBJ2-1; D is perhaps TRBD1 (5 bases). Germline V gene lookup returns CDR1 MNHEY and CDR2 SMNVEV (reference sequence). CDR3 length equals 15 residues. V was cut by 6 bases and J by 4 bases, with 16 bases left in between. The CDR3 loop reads CASSWTPHSYNEQFF. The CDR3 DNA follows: TGTGCCAGCAGCTGGACACCTCACTCTTACAATGAGCAGTTCTTC.

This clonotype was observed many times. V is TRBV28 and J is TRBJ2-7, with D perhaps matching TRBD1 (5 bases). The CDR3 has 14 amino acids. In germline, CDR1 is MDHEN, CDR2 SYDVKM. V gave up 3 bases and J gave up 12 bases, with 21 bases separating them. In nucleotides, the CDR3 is TGTGCCAGCAGTTTGTATCGAGAACAGGACGCCGGGTACTTC. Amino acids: CASSLYREQDAGYF.

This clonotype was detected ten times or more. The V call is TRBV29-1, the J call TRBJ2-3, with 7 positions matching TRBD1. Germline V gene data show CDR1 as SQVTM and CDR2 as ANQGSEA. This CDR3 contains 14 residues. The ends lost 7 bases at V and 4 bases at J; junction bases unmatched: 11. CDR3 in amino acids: CSAQGMFGADTQYF. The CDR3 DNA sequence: TGCAGCGCACAGGGGATGTTTGGTGCAGATACGCAGTATTTT.

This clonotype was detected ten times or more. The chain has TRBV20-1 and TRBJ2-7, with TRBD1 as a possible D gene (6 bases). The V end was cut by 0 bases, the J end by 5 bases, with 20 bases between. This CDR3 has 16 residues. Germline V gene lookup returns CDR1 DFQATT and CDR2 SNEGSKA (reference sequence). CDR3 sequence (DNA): TGCAGTGCTAGAGAGGTGGGGACACCTATAACCCACGAGCAGTACTTC. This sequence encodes CSAREVGTPITHEQYF.

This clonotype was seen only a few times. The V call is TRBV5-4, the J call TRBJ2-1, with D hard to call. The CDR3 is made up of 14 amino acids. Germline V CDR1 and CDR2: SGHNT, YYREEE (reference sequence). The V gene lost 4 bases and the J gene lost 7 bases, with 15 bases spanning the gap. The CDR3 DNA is TGTGCCAGCAGCGCACGGGTTCAAGCTAATGAGCAGTTCTTC. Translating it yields CASSARVQANEQFF.

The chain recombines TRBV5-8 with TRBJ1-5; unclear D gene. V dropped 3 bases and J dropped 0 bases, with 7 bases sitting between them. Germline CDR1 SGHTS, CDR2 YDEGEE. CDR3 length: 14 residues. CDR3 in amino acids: CASSSRNSNQPQHF. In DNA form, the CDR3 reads TGTGCCAGCAGCTCCCGGAATAGCAATCAGCCCCAGCATTTT. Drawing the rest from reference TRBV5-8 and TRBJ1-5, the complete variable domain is EAGVTQSPTHLIKTRGQQATLRCSPISGHTSVYWYQQALGLGLQFLLWYDEGEERNRGNFPPRFSGRQFPNYSSELNVNALELEDSALYLCASSSRNSNQPQHFGDGTRLSIL.

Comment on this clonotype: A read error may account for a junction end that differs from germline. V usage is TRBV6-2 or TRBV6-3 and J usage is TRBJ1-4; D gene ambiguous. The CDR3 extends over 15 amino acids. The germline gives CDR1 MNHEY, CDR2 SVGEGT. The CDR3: CASSERLMGNEKLVF. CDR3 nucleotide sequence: TGTGCCAGCAGTGAACGACTAATGGGAAATGAAAAACTGGTTTTT.

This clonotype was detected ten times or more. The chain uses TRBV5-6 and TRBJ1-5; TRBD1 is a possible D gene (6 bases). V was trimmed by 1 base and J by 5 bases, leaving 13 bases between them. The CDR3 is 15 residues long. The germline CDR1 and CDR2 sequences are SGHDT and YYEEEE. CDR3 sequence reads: CASSLSRTVYQPQHF. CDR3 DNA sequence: TGTGCCAGCAGCTTGTCCCGGACAGTCTATCAGCCCCAGCATTTT.